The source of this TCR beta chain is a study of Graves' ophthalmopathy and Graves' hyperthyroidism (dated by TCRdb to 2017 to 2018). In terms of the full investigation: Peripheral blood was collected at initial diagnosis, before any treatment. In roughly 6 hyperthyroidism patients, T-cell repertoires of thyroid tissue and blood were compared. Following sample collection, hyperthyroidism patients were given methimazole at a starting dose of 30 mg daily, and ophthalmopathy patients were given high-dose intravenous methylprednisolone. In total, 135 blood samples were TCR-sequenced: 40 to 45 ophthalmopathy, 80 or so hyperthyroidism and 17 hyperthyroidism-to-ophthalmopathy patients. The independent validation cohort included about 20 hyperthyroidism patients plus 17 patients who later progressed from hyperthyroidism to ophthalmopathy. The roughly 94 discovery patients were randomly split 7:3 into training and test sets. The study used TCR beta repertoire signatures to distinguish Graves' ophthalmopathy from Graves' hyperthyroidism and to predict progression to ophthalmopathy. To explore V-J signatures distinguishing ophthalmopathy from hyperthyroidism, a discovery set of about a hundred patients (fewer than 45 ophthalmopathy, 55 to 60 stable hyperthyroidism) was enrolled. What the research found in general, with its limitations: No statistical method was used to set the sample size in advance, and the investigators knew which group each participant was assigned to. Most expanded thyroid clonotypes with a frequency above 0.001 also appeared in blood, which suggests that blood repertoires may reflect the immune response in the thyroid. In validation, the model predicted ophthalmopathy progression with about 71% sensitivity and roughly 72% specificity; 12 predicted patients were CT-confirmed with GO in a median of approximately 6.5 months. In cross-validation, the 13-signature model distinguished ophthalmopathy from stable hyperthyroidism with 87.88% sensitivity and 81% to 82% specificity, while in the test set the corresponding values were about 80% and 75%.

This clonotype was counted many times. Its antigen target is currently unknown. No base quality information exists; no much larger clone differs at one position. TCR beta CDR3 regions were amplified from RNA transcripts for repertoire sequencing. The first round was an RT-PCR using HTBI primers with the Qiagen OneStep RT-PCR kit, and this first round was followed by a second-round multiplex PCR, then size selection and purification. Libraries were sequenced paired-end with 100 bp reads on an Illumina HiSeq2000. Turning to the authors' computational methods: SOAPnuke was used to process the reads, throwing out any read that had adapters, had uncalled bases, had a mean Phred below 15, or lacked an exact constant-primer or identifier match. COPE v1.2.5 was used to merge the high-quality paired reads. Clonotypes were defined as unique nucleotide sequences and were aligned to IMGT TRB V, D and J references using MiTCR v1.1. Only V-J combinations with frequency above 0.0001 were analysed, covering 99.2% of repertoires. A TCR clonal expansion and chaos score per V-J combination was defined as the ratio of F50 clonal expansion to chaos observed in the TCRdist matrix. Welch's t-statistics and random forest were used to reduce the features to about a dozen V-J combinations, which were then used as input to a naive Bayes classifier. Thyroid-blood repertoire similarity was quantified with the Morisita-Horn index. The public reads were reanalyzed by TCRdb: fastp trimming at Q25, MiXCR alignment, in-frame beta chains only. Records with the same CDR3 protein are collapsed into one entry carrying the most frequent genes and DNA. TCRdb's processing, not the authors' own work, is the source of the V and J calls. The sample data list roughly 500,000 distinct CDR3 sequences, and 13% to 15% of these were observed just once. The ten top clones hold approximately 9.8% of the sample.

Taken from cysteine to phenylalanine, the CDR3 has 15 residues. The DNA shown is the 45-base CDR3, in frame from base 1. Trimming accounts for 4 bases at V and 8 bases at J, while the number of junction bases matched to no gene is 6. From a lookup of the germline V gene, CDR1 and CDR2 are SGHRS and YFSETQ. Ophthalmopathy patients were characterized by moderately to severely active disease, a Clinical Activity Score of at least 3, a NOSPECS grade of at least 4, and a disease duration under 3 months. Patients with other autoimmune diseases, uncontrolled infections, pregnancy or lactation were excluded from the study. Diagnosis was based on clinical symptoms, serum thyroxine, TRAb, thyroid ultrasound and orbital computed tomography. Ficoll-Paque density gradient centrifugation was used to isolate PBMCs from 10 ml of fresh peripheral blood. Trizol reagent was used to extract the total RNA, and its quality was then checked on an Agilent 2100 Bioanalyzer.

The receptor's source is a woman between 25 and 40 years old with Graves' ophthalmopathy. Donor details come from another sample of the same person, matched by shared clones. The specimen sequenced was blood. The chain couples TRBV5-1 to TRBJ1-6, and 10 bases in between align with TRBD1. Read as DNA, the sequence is TGCGCCAGCAGCATATCCGGGACAGGGGATTCACCCCTCCACTTT. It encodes CASSISGTGDSPLHF.